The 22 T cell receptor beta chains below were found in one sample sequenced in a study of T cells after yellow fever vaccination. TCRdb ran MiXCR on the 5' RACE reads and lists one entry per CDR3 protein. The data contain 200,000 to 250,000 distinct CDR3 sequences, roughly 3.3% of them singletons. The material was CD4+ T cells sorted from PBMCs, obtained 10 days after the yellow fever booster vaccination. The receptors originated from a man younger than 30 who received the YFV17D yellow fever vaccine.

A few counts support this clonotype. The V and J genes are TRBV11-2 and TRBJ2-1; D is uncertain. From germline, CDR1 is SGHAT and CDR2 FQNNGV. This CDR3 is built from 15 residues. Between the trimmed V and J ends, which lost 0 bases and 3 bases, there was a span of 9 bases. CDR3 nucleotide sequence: TGTGCCAGCAGCTTAGAGTCCTCCAGCTACAATGAGCAGTTCTTC. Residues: CASSLESSSYNEQFF.

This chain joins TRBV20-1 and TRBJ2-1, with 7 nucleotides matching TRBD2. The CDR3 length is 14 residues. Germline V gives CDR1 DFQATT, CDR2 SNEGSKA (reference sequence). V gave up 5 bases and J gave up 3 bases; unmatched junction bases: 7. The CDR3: CSAPGRDLYNEQFF. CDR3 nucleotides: TGCAGTGCTCCAGGGAGGGACCTCTACAATGAGCAGTTCTTC.

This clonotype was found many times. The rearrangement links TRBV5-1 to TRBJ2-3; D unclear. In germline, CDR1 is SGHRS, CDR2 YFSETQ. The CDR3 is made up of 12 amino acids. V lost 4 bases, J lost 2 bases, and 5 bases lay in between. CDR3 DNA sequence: TGCGCCAGCAGCGCCAACACAGATACGCAGTATTTT. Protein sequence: CASSANTDTQYF.

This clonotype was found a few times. CDR3 residues: CASSVEAGWTQFF. CDR3 DNA: TGTGCCAGCAGCGTAGAGGCAGGGTGGACCCAGTTCTTC. The chain carries TRBV9 and TRBJ2-1, with D tentatively TRBD1 (5 bases). CDR3 length: 13 amino acids. Germline V CDR1 and CDR2: SGDLS, YYNGEE. V shed 0 bases and J shed 13 bases, with 14 bases lying between them.

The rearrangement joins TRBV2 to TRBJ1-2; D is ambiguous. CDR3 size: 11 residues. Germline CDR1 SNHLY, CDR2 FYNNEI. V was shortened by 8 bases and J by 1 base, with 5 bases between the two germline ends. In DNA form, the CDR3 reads TGTGCCAGCCATTATAACTATGGCTACACCTTC. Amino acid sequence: CASHYNYGYTF. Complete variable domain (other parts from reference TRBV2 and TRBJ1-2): EPEVTQTPSHQVTQMGQEVILRCVPISNHLYFYWYRQILGQKVEFLVSFYNNEISEKSEIFDDQFSVERPDGSNFTLKIRSTKLEDSAMYFCASHYNYGYTFGSGTRLTVV.

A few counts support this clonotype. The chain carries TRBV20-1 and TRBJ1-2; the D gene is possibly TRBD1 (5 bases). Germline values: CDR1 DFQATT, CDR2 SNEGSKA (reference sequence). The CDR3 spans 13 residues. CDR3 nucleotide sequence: TGCAGCGCTCCGGGACTTCCTAACTATGGCTACACCTTC. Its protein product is CSAPGLPNYGYTF.

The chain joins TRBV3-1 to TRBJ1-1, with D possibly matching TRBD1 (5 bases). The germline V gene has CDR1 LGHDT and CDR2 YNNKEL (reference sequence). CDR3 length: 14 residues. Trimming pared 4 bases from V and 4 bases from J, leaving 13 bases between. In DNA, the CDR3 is TGTGCCAGCAGCCCCCTGGTGGGGCCCACTGAAGCTTTCTTT. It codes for CASSPLVGPTEAFF.

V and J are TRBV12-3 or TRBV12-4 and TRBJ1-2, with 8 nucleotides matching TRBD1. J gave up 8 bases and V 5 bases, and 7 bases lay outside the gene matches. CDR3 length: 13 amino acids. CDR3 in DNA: TGTGCCAGCAGTAACCGACAGGGGACAGGCTACACCTTC. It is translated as CASSNRQGTGYTF.

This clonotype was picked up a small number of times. The CDR3 DNA reads TGTGCCAGCAGCCCCCCCTTCGGGGGCCGAACTGAAGCTTTCTTT. It specifies CASSPPFGGRTEAFF. The V call is TRBV12-3 or TRBV12-4, the J call TRBJ1-1; D is perhaps TRBD1 (6 bases). The ends were cut back, 6 bases at V and 5 bases at J, with 19 bases in the middle. This CDR3 contains 15 residues.

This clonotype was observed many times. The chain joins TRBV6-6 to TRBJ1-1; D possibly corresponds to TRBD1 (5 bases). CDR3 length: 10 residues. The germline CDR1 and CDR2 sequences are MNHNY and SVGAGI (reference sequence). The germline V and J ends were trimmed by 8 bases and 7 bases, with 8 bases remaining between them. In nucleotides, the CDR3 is TGTGCCAGCGGGGGAGGTGAAGCTTTCTTT. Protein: CASGGGEAFF.

The CDR3 DNA follows: TGTGCCAGCTCCCTTTCGGACTATACGGAGGAGACCCAGTACTTC. This encodes CASSLSDYTEETQYF. The chain is built from TRBV6-2 or TRBV6-3 and TRBJ2-5; D is perhaps TRBD2 (6 bases). In germline, CDR1 is MNHEY, CDR2 SVGEGT. The CDR3 length is 15 residues. V was trimmed by 8 bases and J by 5 bases, leaving 21 bases between them.

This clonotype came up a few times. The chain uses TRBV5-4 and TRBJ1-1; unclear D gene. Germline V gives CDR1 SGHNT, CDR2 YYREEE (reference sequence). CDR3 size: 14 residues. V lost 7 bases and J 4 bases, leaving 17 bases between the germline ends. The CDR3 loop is CASGRGNMGTEAFF. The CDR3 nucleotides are TGTGCCAGCGGACGCGGGAATATGGGCACTGAAGCTTTCTTT.

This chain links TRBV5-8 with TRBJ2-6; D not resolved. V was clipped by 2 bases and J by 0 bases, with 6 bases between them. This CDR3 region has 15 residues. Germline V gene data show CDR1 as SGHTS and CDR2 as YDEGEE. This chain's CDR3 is CASSLGISGANVLTF. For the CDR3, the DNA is TGTGCCAGCAGCTTAGGGATCTCTGGGGCCAACGTCCTGACTTTC.

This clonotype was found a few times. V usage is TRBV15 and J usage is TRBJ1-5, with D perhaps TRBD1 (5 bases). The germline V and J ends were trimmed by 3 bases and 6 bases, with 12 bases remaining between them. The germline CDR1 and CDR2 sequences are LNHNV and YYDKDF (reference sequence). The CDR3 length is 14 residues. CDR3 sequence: CATSSGGVGQPQHF. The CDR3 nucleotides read TGTGCCACCAGCAGTGGGGGAGTGGGTCAGCCCCAGCATTTT.

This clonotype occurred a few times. CDR3 DNA sequence: TGTGCCAGCAGCGTAGGGGGGGCCGCATCTCCGGAGTCCCAGTACTTC. This sequence encodes CASSVGGAASPESQYF. The chain has TRBV9 and TRBJ2-5; the D gene could be TRBD1 or TRBD2 (6 bases each). Per the germline V gene, CDR1 is SGDLS and CDR2 is YYNGEE. The CDR3 is made up of 16 amino acids. With 0 bases removed from V and 9 bases from J, the gap between germline ends came to 21 bases. The full variable domain, rest sourced from reference TRBV9 and TRBJ2-5, is DSGVTQTPKHLITATGQRVTLRCSPRSGDLSVYWYQQSLDQGLQFLIQYYNGEERAKGNILERFSAQQFPDLHSELNLSSLELGDSALYFCASSVGGAASPESQYFGPGTRLLVL.

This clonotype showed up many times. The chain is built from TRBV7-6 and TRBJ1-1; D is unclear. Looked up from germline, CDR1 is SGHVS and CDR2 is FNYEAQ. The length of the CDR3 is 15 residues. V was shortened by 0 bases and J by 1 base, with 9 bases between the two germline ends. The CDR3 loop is CASSLAGSGNTEAFF. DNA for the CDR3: TGTGCCAGCAGCTTAGCCGGCAGTGGGAACACTGAAGCTTTCTTT.

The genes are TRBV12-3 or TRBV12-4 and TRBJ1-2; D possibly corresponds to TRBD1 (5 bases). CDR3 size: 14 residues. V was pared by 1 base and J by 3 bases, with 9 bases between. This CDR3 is CASSLVQGHYGYTF. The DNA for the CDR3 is TGTGCCAGCAGTTTAGTGCAGGGACACTATGGCTACACCTTC.

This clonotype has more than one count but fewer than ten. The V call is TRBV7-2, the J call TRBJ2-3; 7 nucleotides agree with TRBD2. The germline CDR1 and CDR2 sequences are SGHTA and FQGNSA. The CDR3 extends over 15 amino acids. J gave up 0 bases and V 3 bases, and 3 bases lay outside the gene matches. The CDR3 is CASSFLADSTDTQYF. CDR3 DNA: TGTGCCAGCAGCTTCCTAGCGGACAGCACAGATACGCAGTATTTT.

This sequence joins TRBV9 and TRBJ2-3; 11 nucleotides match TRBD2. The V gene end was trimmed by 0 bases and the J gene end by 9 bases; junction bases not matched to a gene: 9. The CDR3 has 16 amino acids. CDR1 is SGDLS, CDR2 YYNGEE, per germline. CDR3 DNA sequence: TGTGCCAGCAGCGTAGGAGTAGCGGGGGGGTCCGCCACGCAGTATTTT. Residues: CASSVGVAGGSATQYF.

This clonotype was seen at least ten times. The CDR3 nucleotides are TGCGCCAGCAGTCCAGCAAGCTCCTACGAGCAGTACTTC. Its translation: CASSPASSYEQYF. V is TRBV23-1 and J is TRBJ2-7; no reliable D call. TRBV23-1 is labeled an ORF, and its function is uncertain. The ends were cut back, 4 bases at V and 0 bases at J, with 7 bases in the middle. The CDR3 totals 13 residues.

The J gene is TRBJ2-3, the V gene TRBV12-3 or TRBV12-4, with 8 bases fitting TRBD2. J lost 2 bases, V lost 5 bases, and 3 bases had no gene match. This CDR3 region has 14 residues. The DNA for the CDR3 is TGTGCCAGCAGTGCGGGGGGACCCACAGATACGCAGTATTTT. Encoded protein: CASSAGGPTDTQYF.

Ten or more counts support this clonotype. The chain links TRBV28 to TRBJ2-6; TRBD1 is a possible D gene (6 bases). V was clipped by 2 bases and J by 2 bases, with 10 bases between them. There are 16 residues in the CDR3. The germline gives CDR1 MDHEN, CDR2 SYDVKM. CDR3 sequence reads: CASSLITGTGANVLTF. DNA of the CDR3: TGTGCCAGCAGTTTAATTACAGGGACTGGGGCCAACGTCCTGACTTTC.